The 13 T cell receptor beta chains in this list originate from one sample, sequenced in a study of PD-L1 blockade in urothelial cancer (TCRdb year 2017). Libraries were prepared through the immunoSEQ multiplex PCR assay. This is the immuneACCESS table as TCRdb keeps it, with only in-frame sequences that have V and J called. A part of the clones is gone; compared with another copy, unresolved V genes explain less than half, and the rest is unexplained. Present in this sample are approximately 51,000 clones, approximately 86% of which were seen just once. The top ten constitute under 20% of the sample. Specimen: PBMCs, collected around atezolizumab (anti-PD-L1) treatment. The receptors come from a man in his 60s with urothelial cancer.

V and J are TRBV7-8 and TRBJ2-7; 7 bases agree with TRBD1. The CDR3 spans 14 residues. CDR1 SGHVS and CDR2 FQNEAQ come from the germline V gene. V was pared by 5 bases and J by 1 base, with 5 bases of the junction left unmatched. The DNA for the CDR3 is TGTGCCAGCAGCAACCACAGGGGTTCCTACGAGCAGTACTTC. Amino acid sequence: CASSNHRGSYEQYF.

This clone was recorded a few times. The CDR3 sequence: CASSLDGTKVYNEQFF. The CDR3 DNA is TGTGCCAGCAGCTTAGATGGGACAAAAGTCTACAATGAGCAGTTCTTC. The J gene is TRBJ2-1, the V gene TRBV11-1; D might be TRBD1 (6 bases). Germline values: CDR1 SGHAT, CDR2 FQDESV (reference sequence). The V gene lost 1 base and the J gene lost 3 bases, with 13 bases spanning the gap. The CDR3 loop spans 16 amino acids.

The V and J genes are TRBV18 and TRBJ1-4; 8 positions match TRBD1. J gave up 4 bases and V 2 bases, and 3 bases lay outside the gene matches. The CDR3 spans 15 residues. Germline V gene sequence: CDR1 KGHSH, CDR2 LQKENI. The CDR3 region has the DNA TGTGCCAGCTCACCAACAACAGGGGGTAATGAAAAACTGTTTTTT. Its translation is CASSPTTGGNEKLFF.

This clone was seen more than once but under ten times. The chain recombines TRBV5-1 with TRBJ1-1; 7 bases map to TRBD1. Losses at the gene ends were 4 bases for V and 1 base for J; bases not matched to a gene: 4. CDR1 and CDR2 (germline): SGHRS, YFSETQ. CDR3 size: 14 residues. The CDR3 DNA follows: TGCGCCAGCAGCGTTGGGACAGCGAACACTGAAGCTTTCTTT. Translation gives CASSVGTANTEAFF.

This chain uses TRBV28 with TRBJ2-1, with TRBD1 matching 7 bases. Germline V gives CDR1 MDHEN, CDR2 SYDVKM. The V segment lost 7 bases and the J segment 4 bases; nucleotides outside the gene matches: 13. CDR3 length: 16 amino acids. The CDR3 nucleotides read TGTGCCAGCACGACAGGGCAGGTGAGGGGGTACAATGAGCAGTTCTTC. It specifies CASTTGQVRGYNEQFF. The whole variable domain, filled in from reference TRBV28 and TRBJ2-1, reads DVKVTQSSRYLVKRTGEKVFLECVQDMDHENMFWYRQDPGLGLRLIYFSYDVKMKEKGDIPEGYSVSREKKERFSLILESASTNQTSMYLCASTTGQVRGYNEQFFGPGTRLTVL.

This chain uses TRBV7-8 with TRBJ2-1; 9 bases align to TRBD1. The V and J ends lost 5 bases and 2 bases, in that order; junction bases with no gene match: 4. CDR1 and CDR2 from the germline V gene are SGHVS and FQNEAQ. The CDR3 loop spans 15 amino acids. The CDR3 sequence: CASSTRDRAYNEQFF. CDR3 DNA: TGTGCCAGCAGCACCCGGGACAGGGCCTACAATGAGCAGTTCTTC.

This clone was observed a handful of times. The CDR3 coding sequence is TGCGCCAGCAGCGTTACAGGGAGGGCCGGGGAGCTGTTTTTT. Protein: CASSVTGRAGELFF. The genes are TRBV5-1 and TRBJ2-2, with a weak D call TRBD2 (7 bases). The CDR3 runs to 14 residues. Germline V lookup: CDR1 SGHRS, CDR2 YFSETQ. The V end was cut by 4 bases, the J end by 6 bases, with 13 bases between.

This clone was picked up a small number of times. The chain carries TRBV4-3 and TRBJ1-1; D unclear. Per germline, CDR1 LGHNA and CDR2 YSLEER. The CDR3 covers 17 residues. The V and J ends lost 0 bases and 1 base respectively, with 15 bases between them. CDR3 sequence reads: CASSQDGYGDRNTEAFF. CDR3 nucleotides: TGCGCCAGCAGCCAAGATGGTTACGGGGATAGGAACACTGAAGCTTTCTTT.

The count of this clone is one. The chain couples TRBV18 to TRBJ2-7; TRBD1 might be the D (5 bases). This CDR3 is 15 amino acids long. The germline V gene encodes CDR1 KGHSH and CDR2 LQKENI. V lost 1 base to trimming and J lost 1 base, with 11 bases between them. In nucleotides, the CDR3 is TGTGCCAGCTCACCACTGCAGGGCCAATCCTACGAGCAGTACTTC. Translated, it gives CASSPLQGQSYEQYF.

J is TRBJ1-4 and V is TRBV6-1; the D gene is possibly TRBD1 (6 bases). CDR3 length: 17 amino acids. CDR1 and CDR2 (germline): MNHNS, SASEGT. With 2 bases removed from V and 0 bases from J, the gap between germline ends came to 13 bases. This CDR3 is CASSEPPTGATNEKLFF. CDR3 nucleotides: TGTGCCAGCAGTGAACCCCCGACAGGCGCAACTAATGAAAAACTGTTTTTT.

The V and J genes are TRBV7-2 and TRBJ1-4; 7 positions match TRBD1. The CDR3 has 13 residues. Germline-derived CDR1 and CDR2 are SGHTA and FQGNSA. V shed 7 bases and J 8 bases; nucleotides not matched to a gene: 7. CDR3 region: CASTRQGGEKLFF. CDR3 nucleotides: TGTGCCAGCACCCGACAGGGAGGAGAAAAACTGTTTTTT.

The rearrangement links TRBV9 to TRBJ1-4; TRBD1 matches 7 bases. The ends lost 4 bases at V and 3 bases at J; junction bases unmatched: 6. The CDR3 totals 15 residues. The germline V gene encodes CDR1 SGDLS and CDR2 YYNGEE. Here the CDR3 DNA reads TGTGCCAGCAGCCAGCACGGGACAGCTAATGAAAAACTGTTTTTT. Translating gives CASSQHGTANEKLFF. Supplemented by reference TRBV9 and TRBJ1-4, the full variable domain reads DSGVTQTPKHLITATGQRVTLRCSPRSGDLSVYWYQQSLDQGLQFLIQYYNGEERAKGNILERFSAQQFPDLHSELNLSSLELGDSALYFCASSQHGTANEKLFFGSGTQLSVL.

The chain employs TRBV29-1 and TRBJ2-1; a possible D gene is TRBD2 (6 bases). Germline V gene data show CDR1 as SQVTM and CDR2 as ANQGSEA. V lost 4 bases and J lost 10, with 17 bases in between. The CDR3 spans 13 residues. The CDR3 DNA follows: TGCAGCGTTGCATGGGGGTCCGGAGGGGAGCAGTTCTTC. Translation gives CSVAWGSGGEQFF.